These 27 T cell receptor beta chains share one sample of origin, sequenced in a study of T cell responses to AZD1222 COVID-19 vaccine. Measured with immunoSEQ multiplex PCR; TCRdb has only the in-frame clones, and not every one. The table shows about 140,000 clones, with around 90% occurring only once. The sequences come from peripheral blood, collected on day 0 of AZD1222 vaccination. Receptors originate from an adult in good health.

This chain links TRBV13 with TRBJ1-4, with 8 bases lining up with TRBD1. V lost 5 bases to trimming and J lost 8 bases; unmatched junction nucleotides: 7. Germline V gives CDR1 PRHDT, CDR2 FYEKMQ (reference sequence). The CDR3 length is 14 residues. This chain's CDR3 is CASSQGQEGEKLFF. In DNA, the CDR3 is TGTGCCAGCAGCCAGGGACAGGAGGGGGAAAAACTGTTTTTT.

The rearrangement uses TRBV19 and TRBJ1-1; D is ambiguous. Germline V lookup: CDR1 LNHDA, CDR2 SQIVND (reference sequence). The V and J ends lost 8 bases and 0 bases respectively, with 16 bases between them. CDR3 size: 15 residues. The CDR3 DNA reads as TGTGCCAGTTCCCCGCGGATGAACATGAACACTGAAGCTTTCTTT. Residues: CASSPRMNMNTEAFF.

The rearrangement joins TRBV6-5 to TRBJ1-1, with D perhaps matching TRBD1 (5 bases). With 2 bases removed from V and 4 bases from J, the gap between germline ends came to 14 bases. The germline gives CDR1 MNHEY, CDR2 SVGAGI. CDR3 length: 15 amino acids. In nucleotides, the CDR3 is TGTGCCAGCAGTTACGGGCAAATGAGGGGCACTGAAGCTTTCTTT. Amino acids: CASSYGQMRGTEAFF.

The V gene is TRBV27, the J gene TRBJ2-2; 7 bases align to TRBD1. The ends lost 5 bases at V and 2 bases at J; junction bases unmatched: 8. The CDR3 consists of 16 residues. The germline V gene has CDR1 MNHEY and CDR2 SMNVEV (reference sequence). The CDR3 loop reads CASSRPGQINTGELFF. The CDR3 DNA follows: TGTGCCAGCAGTCGTCCGGGACAGATAAACACCGGGGAGCTGTTTTTT.

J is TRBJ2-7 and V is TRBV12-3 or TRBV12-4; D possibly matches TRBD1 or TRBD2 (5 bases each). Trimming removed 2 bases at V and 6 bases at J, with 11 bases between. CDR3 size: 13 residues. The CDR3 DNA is TGTGCCAGCAGTTTAAACCCTGGGGGCGAGCAGTACTTC. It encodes CASSLNPGGEQYF.

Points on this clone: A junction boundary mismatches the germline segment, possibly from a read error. The CDR3 region has the DNA TGTGCCAGCAGTTTAGGCGCAAGCGGGAGAGACGAGCAGTACTTC. Amino acid sequence: CASSLGASGRDEQYF. The V gene is TRBV7-9, the J gene TRBJ2-7; 8 bases line up with TRBD2. This CDR3 is 15 amino acids long. Germline V gene data show CDR1 as SEHNR and CDR2 as FQNEAQ (reference sequence).

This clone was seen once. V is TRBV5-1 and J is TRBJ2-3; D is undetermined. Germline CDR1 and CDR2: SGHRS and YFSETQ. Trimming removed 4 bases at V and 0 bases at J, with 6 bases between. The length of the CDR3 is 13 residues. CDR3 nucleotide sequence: TGCGCCAGCAGCCCAATAAGCACAGATACGCAGTATTTT. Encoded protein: CASSPISTDTQYF.

This CDR3 reads CASKRDRGLDGYTF. DNA of the CDR3: TGTGCCAGTAAAAGGGACAGGGGGCTGGATGGCTACACCTTC. This chain uses TRBV19 with TRBJ1-2; the match to TRBD1 covers 12 bases. J lost 6 bases, V lost 7 bases, and 6 bases had no gene match. Germline V gene data show CDR1 as LNHDA and CDR2 as SQIVND (reference sequence). The CDR3 contains 14 residues.

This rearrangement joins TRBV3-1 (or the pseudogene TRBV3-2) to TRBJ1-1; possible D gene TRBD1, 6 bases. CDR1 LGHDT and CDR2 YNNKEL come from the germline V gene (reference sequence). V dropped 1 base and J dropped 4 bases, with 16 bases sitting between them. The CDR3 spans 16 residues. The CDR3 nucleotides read TGTGCCAGCAGCCAAGGGTGGGGGCCGCTGGGCACTGAAGCTTTCTTT. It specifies CASSQGWGPLGTEAFF.

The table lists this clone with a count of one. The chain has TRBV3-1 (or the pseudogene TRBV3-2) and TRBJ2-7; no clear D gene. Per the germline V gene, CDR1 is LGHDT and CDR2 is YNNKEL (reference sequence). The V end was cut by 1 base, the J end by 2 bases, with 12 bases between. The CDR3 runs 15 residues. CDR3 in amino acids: CASSQVGRFPYEQYF. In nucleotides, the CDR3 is TGTGCCAGCAGCCAAGTTGGCAGGTTCCCCTACGAGCAGTACTTC.

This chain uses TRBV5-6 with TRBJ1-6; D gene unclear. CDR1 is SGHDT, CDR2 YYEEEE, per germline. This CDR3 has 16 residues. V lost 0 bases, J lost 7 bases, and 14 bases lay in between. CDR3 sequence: CASSLGGDWRNSPLHF. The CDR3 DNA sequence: TGTGCCAGCAGCTTGGGAGGCGACTGGCGGAATTCACCCCTCCACTTT.

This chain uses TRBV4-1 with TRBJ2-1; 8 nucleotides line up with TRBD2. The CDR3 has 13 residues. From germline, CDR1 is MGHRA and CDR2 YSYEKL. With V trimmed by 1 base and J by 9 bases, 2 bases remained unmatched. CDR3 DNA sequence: TGCGCCAGCAGCCAAGTCGGGAGGGGTGAGCAGTTCTTC. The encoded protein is CASSQVGRGEQFF.

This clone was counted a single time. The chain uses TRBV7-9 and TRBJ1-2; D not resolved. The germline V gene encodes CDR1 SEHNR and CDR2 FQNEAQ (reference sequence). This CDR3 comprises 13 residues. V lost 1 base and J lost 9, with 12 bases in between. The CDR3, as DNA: TGTGCCAGCAGCTTAGGAGGTCCCTCGAGCTACACCTTC. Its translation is CASSLGGPSSYTF.

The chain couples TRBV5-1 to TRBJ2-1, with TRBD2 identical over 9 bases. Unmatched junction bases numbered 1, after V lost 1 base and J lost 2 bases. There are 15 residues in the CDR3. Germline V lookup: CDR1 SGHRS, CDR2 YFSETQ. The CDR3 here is CASSLSSGAYNEQFF. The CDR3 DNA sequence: TGCGCCAGCAGCTTGTCTAGCGGGGCCTACAATGAGCAGTTCTTC.

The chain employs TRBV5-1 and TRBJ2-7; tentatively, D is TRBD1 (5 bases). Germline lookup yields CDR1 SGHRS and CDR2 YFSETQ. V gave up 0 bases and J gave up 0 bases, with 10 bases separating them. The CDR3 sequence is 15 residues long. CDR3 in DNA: TGCGCCAGCAGCTTGGACGGACATTTCTCCTACGAGCAGTACTTC. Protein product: CASSLDGHFSYEQYF.

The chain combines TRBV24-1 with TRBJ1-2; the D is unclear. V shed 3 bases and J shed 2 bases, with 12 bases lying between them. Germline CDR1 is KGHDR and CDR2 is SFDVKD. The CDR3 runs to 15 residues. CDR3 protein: CATSDGASGNYGYTF. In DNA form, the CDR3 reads TGTGCCACCAGTGATGGTGCGAGCGGGAACTATGGCTACACCTTC.

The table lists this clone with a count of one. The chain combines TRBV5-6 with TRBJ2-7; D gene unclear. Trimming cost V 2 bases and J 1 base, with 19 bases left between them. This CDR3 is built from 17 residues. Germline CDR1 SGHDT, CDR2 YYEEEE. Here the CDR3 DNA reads TGTGCCAGCAGCTTACCGCCTAAAGATCAACCTTCCTACGAGCAGTACTTC. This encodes CASSLPPKDQPSYEQYF. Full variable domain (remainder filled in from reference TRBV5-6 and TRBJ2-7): DAGVTQSPTHLIKTRGQQVTLRCSPKSGHDTVSWYQQALGQGPQFIFQYYEEEERQRGNFPDRFSGHQFPNYSSELNVNALLLGDSALYLCASSLPPKDQPSYEQYFGPGTRLTVT.

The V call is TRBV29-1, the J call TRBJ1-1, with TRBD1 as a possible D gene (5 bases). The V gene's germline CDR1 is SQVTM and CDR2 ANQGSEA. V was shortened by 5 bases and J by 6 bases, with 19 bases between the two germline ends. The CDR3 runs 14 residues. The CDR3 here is CSVLTAQWGAEAFF. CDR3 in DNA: TGCAGCGTTCTAACAGCCCAGTGGGGGGCTGAAGCTTTCTTT.

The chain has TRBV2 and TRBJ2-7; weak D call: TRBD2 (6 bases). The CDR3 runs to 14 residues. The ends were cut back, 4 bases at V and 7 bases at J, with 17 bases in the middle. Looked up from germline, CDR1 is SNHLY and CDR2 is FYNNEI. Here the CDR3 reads CASSGPQRALEQYF. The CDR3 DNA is TGTGCCAGCAGTGGTCCTCAGCGGGCGTTAGAGCAGTACTTC.

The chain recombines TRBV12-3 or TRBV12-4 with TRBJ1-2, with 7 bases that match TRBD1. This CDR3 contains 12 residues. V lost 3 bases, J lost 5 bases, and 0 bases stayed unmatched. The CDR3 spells CASSLGQYGYTF. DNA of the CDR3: TGTGCCAGCAGTTTGGGACAGTATGGCTACACCTTC.

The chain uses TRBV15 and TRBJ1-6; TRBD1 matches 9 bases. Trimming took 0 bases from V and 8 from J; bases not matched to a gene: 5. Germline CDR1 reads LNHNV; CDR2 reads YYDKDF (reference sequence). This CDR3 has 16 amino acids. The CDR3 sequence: CATSRDPGTGYSPLHF. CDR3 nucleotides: TGTGCCACCAGCAGAGATCCCGGGACAGGGTATTCACCCCTCCACTTT.

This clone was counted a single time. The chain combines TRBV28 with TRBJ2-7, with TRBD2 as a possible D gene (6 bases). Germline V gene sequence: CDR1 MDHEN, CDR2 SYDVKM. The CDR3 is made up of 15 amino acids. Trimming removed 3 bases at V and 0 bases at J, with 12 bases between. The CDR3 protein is CASSLGLVLSYEQYF. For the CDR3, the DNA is TGTGCCAGCAGTTTGGGACTGGTACTCTCCTACGAGCAGTACTTC.

The CDR3 reads CASSSQGTDTQYF. The CDR3 DNA sequence: TGTGCCAGCAGCTCCCAGGGAACAGATACGCAGTATTTT. The chain employs TRBV7-2 and TRBJ2-3; perhaps TRBD1 as D (5 bases). The CDR3 totals 13 residues. The germline CDR1 and CDR2 sequences are SGHTA and FQGNSA. The germline V and J ends were trimmed by 4 bases and 3 bases, with 8 bases remaining between them. Full variable domain (rest looked up from reference TRBV7-2 and TRBJ2-3): GAGVSQSPSNKVTEKGKDVELRCDPISGHTALYWYRQSLGQGLEFLIYFQGNSAPDKSGLPSDRFSAERTGGSVSTLTIQRTQQEDSAVYLCASSSQGTDTQYFGPGTRLTVL.

This chain's CDR3 is CASRTNSYIAGNTIYF. The CDR3 DNA follows: TGTGCCAGCCGAACTAACAGTTACATAGCTGGAAACACCATATATTTT. V gene TRBV28 combines with J gene TRBJ1-3; D not certain. CDR3 length: 16 residues. Trimming took off 8 bases at V and 2 bases at J, with 19 bases between the two ends. Germline V lookup: CDR1 MDHEN, CDR2 SYDVKM.

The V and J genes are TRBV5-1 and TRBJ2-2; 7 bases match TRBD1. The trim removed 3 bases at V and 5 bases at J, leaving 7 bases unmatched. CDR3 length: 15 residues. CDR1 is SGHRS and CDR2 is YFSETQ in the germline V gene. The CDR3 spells CASSSRDSETGELFF. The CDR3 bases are TGCGCCAGCAGCTCACGGGACAGCGAAACCGGGGAGCTGTTTTTT.

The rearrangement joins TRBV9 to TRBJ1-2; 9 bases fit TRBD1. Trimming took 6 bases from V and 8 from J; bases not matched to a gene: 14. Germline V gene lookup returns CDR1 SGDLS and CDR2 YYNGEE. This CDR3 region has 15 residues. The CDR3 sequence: CASTGTRTGVGGYTF. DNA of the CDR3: TGTGCCAGCACCGGAACGAGGACAGGGGTTGGAGGCTACACCTTC.

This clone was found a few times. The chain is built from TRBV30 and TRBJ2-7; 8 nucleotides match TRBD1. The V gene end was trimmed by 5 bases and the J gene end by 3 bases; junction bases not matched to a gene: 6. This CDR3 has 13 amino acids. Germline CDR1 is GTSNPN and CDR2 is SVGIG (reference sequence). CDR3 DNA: TGTGCCTGGGACCCGGGACAGGACTACGAGCAGTACTTC. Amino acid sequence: CAWDPGQDYEQYF. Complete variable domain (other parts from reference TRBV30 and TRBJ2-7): SQTIHQWPATLVQPVGSPLSLECTVEGTSNPNLYWYRQAAGRGLQLLFYSVGIGQISSEVPQNLSASRPQDRQFILSSKKLLLSDSGFYLCAWDPGQDYEQYFGPGTRLTVT.